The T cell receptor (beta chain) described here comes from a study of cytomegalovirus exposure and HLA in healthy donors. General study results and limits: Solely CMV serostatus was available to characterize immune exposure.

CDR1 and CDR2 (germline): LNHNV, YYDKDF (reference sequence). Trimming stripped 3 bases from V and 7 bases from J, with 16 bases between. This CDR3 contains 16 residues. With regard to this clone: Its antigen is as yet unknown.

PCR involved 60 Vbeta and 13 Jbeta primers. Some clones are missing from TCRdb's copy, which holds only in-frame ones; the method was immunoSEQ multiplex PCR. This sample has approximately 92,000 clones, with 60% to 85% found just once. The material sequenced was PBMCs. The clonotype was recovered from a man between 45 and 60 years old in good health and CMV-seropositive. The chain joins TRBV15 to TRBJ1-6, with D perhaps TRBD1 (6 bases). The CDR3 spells CATSSRKQGLNSPLHF. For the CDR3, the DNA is TGTGCCACCAGCAGCCGAAAACAGGGACTAAATTCACCCCTCCACTTT.